This T cell receptor (beta chain) was profiled in a study of vaccination and CD4 T cells after COVID-19. This clonotype was seen a handful of times. Antigen unknown. This sample's treatment: approximately 11-day PBMC culture with coronavirus spike peptide pools or control peptides (ViraFEST assay). CDR3 size: 16 residues. V shed 5 bases and J 4 bases; nucleotides not matched to a gene: 11. From germline, CDR1 is SGHVS and CDR2 FQNEAQ. Oncomine TCR Beta short-read sequencing was applied to DNA from cultured CD4+ T cells. TCRdb used MiXCR to reprocess the PCR reads, holding one entry per CDR3 protein. The sample lists more than 15,000 distinct CDR3 sequences; around two fifths were seen once.

The chain links TRBV7-8 to TRBJ2-7; 10 bases line up with TRBD2. The sample was CD4+ T cells from blood, cultured in vitro. This TCR was recovered from a human donor who had recovered from COVID-19. In DNA form, the CDR3 reads TGTGCCAGCAGCGACGGCCTAGCGGGAGTTCATTACGAGCAGTACTTC. Its protein product is CASSDGLAGVHYEQYF.